These 13 T cell receptor beta chains came from one sample sequenced in a study of shared clonotypes between healthy human individuals. Sequencing used immunoSEQ multiplex PCR; TCRdb keeps in-frame clones, though not all of them. In the table there are about 1.5 million clones, nearly 99% of which are singletons. Material for sequencing was naive CD4+ T cells sorted from blood. The subset is: CD45RA+ positively selected. These receptors were collected from a man aged 25-40 years in good health.

The V and J genes are TRBV5-4 and TRBJ2-5; 8 bases are a match to TRBD2. The trim removed 9 bases at V and 1 base at J, leaving 8 bases unmatched. The CDR3 totals 14 residues. Germline loops: CDR1 SGHNT, CDR2 YYREEE (reference sequence). The CDR3 loop is CATQTSAIQETQYF. The CDR3 DNA is TGTGCCACCCAGACTAGCGCCATCCAAGAGACCCAGTACTTC. Together with reference TRBV5-4 and TRBJ2-5, the CDR3 gives the full variable domain: ETGVTQSPTHLIKTRGQQVTLRCSSQSGHNTVSWYQQALGQGPQFIFQYYREEENGRGNFPPRFSGLQFPNYSSELNVNALELDDSALYLCATQTSAIQETQYFGPGTRLLVL.

This sequence joins TRBV10-3 and TRBJ1-4; TRBD1 is a possible D gene (6 bases). Trimming cost V 3 bases and J 8 bases, with 16 bases left between them. The CDR3 extends over 15 amino acids. From germline, CDR1 is ENHRY and CDR2 SYGVKD. CDR3 loop: CAISDSRGAEEKLFF. Written as DNA, the CDR3 is TGTGCCATCAGTGATTCTCGGGGGGCAGAAGAAAAACTGTTTTTT.

This rearrangement joins TRBV18 to TRBJ2-4, with a weak D call TRBD1 (5 bases). Looked up from germline, CDR1 is KGHSH and CDR2 is LQKENI. The CDR3 loop spans 18 amino acids. Deletions cut 2 bases from V and 0 bases from J, with 17 bases between. The CDR3 loop is CASSPFGAQALAKNIQYF. The CDR3 bases are TGTGCCAGCTCACCATTTGGCGCACAGGCTCTAGCCAAAAACATTCAGTACTTC. The variable domain in full, with the rest retrieved from reference TRBV18 and TRBJ2-4, is NAGVMQNPRHLVRRRGQEARLRCSPMKGHSHVYWYRQLPEEGLKFMVYLQKENIIDESGMPKERFSAEFPKEGPSILRIQQVVRGDSAAYFCASSPFGAQALAKNIQYFGAGTRLSVL.

The chain joins TRBV5-5 to TRBJ2-1, with 14 bases that match TRBD2. J was trimmed by 6 bases and V by 5 bases; bases with no gene match: 19. CDR1 and CDR2 (germline): SGHKS, YYEKEE (reference sequence). This CDR3 is built from 20 residues. CDR3 region: CASRGPNAGTSGRVFNEQFF. In DNA form, the CDR3 reads TGTGCCAGCAGGGGTCCAAACGCGGGGACTAGCGGGAGAGTTTTCAATGAGCAGTTCTTC.

The V and J genes are TRBV2 and TRBJ1-2; TRBD1 matches at 11 bases. Germline values: CDR1 SNHLY, CDR2 FYNNEI. J lost 6 bases, V lost 6 bases, and 9 bases had no gene match. The CDR3 length is 15 residues. The CDR3 reads CASSVPGQGVHGYTF. The CDR3 DNA follows: TGTGCCAGCAGCGTCCCGGGACAGGGGGTCCATGGCTACACCTTC.

The V gene is TRBV7-2, the J gene TRBJ1-5; no reliable D call. V lost 0 bases and J 5 bases, leaving 11 bases between the germline ends. The germline CDR1 and CDR2 sequences are SGHTA and FQGNSA. The CDR3 loop spans 15 amino acids. In nucleotides, the CDR3 is TGTGCCAGCAGCTTAGCGCTACAGTTGCATCAGCCCCAGCATTTT. Its protein product is CASSLALQLHQPQHF.

V and J are TRBV6-5 and TRBJ2-3; D not certain. From germline, CDR1 is MNHEY and CDR2 SVGAGI. V shed 6 bases and J shed 7 bases, with 8 bases lying between them. The CDR3 is 11 residues long. This CDR3 is CASRVYNTQYF. As DNA, the CDR3 is TGTGCCAGCAGAGTCTACAATACGCAGTATTTT.

The CDR3 region has the DNA TGTGCCATCGGACAGACACACCGCTCTGGAAACACCATATATTTT. It encodes CAIGQTHRSGNTIYF. The V gene is TRBV10-3, the J gene TRBJ1-3, with D maybe TRBD1 (6 bases). The CDR3 has 15 amino acids. The germline V gene encodes CDR1 ENHRY and CDR2 SYGVKD. Trimming shortened V by 8 bases and J by 0 bases, and 14 bases separated the two germline ends.

The chain couples TRBV28 to TRBJ2-5; D is uncertain. Deletions cut 4 bases from V and 1 base from J, with 7 bases between. Germline V gene lookup returns CDR1 MDHEN and CDR2 SYDVKM. This CDR3 region has 13 residues. CDR3 amino acids: CASSSIGQETQYF. CDR3 coding DNA: TGTGCCAGCAGTTCCATAGGCCAAGAGACCCAGTACTTC.

The chain uses TRBV4-1 and TRBJ2-3, with D perhaps TRBD1 (5 bases). Per the germline V gene, CDR1 is MGHRA and CDR2 is YSYEKL. V gave up 0 bases and J gave up 2 bases, with 9 bases separating them. The CDR3 is made up of 15 amino acids. The CDR3 region has the DNA TGCGCCAGCAGCCAAGATCCAGGGTACACAGATACGCAGTATTTT. This sequence encodes CASSQDPGYTDTQYF.

The V call is TRBV7-2, the J call TRBJ2-3, with TRBD1 identical over 10 bases. The CDR3 has 15 amino acids. Trimming cost V 5 bases and J 2 bases; bases outside gene matches: 4. Looked up from germline, CDR1 is SGHTA and CDR2 is FQGNSA. The DNA of the CDR3 is TGTGCCAGCAGCAGGGGGACAGGGGCCACAGATACGCAGTATTTT. This translates into CASSRGTGATDTQYF.

This clone was observed a single time. Other DNA variants within this sample encode the same CDR3. The chain is built from TRBV11-2 and TRBJ1-1; no firm D call. The germline CDR1 and CDR2 sequences are SGHAT and FQNNGV. The V end lost 6 bases, the J end lost 1 base, and 9 bases lay between the germline ends. This CDR3 spans 13 amino acids. CDR3 sequence (DNA): TGTGCCAGCAGTCTTAAGGGGAACACTGAAGCTTTCTTT. Amino acid sequence: CASSLKGNTEAFF.

The V and J genes are TRBV30 and TRBJ2-3; D remains unclear. The CDR3 covers 14 residues. V was shortened by 3 bases and J by 2 bases, with 12 bases between the two germline ends. Looked up from germline, CDR1 is GTSNPN and CDR2 is SVGIG (reference sequence). CDR3 in amino acids: CAWRSIRYTDTQYF. CDR3 in DNA: TGTGCCTGGAGATCCATAAGATACACAGATACGCAGTATTTT.